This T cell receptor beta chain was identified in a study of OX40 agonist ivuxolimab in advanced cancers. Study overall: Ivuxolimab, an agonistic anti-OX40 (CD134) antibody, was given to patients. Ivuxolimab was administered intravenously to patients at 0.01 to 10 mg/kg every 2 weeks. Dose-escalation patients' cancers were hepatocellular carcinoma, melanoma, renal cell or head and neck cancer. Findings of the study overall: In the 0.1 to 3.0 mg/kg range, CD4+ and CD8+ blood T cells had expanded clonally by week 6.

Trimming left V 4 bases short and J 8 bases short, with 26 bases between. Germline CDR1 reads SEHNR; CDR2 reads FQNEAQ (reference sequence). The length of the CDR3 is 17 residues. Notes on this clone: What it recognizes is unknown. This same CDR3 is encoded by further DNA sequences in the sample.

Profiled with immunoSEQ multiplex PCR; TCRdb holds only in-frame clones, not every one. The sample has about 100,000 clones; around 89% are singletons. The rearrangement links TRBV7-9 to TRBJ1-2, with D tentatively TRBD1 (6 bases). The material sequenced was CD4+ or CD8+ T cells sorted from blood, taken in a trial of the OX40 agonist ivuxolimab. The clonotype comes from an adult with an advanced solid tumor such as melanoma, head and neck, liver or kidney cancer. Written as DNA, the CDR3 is TGTGCCAGCAGCTCCCCCGAGGGTGTGGTGGGGGGCGTAGGCTACACCTTC. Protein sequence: CASSSPEGVVGGVGYTF. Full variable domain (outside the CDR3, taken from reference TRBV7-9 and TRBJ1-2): DTGVSQNPRHKITKRGQNVTFRCDPISEHNRLYWYRQTLGQGPEFLTYFQNEAQLEKSRLLSDRFSAERPKGSFSTLEIQRTEQGDSAMYLCASSSPEGVVGGVGYTFGSGTRLTVV.